This T cell receptor beta chain derives from a study of early T cells in non-severe SARS-CoV-2 infection (dated by TCRdb to about 2021). Background for the entire study: Because TCR sequencing relied on bulk RNA taken from unsorted whole blood, pairing of alpha and beta chains was not possible. Here is what the overall study found, with its caveats: VDJdb matching was skewed toward anti-spike CD8 responses and likely underestimated virus-specific expansions by missing private and CD4 specificities.

The CDR3 holds 13 amino acids from the cysteine to the phenylalanine. Of the read, only the CDR3 DNA is kept; its 39 bases are in frame from base 1. The V end loses 2 bases and the J end loses 4 bases, and a stretch of 9 bases separates them. CDR1 and CDR2, looked up from the germline V gene, are MNHEY and SVGEGT. This clonotype has at least ten counts. This clone's antigen is unknown. Per-base qualities were not stored, and no clone one base away is much larger. The protocol used for the library was 5' RACE. The listed sequencing device is NextSeq 500. To correct for sequencing error and PCR bias, the TCR library protocol tagged individual cDNA molecules with unique molecular identifiers. Both TCR alpha and beta chains were sequenced, and tight co-correlation was observed between alpha and beta sequence abundances in each sample. For the original study's pipeline: Decombinator V4 was used to perform V gene, J gene and CDR3 annotation of TCR sequences. TCRs were defined as expanded if a significant change between any two time points was detected under a Poisson model with p below 0.0001. TCR abundances were normalised to the total number of TCRs sequenced per sample and were expressed as counts per million. TRAV1-2 paired with TRAJ12, TRAJ20 or TRAJ33 defined MAIT TCRs, while TRAV10 paired with TRAJ18 defined iNKT TCRs. VDJdb, accessed 1 November 2021, was searched for CMV, EBV and SARS-CoV-2 annotated TCRs, with TCRs annotated for multiple antigens excluded. Using fastp trimming at Q25 and MiXCR clonotype assembly, TCRdb reanalyzed the public sequencing data and kept in-frame beta chains. Under each unique CDR3 protein, matching rows form one entry showing the most common genes and DNA. The authors' filters were not applied to this entry. This sample is represented by about 97,000 distinct CDR3 sequences; approximately 14% of them were singletons. The top ten hold less than 8% of the sample.

This was a case-control study nested in a cohort of healthcare workers in London, UK, who had nasopharyngeal swab PCR tests and blood samples taken every week. Healthcare workers were recruited during the week of the UK lockdown, between 23 and 31 March 2020, and followed weekly for up to 16 weeks. Recombination connected TRBV6-2 or TRBV6-3 to TRBJ2-7, with no reliable assignment of the D segment. Sequencing used whole blood. This TCR derives from an adult who was a healthcare worker with PCR-confirmed SARS-CoV-2 infection or an uninfected control (not recorded which). The nucleotides read TGTGCCAGCAGTTACGTGCAGCGTTACGAGCAGTACTTC. Its translation reads: CASSYVQRYEQYF.